This T cell receptor beta chain was found in a study of T cells in Graves' hyperthyroidism and ophthalmopathy. Every diagnosis used clinical symptoms, serum thyroxine and TRAb, thyroid ultrasound and orbital computed tomography. Amplified TCR beta CDR3 regions derived from RNA transcripts. HTBI primers drove first-round RT-PCR of the TCR CDR3. Via MiXCR, TCRdb re-called the multiplex PCR reads, giving one row per CDR3 protein. The sample yields some 600,000 distinct CDR3 sequences, approximately 15% seen once. Ten or more counts support this clonotype. Sequencing was done on a sample of blood. This clonotype originated in a woman in her thirties with Graves' hyperthyroidism that later progressed to Graves' ophthalmopathy.

This CDR3 reads CASSPPGENEQFF. The CDR3 DNA is TGTGCCAGCAGCCCCCCGGGAGAAAATGAGCAGTTCTTC. The V gene is TRBV7-9, the J gene TRBJ2-1; a weak D match, TRBD2 (6 bases). The CDR3 sequence is 13 residues long. With 5 bases removed from V and 7 bases from J, the gap between germline ends came to 12 bases. The germline gives CDR1 SEHNR, CDR2 FQNEAQ (reference sequence).